The 12 T cell receptor beta chains reported below all come from one sample, sequenced in a study of cytomegalovirus exposure and HLA in healthy donors. Data came from immunoSEQ multiplex PCR; TCRdb stores just in-frame clones and leaves some out. The sample holds 130,000 to 150,000 clones, approximately 86% seen once. The source material was PBMCs. Every receptor here comes from a woman between 18 and 29 years old in good health and CMV-seropositive.

V is TRBV27 and J is TRBJ2-5, with TRBD1 identical over 8 bases. The CDR3 runs 14 residues. Per germline, CDR1 MNHEY and CDR2 SMNVEV (reference sequence). Losses at the gene ends were 5 bases for V and 5 bases for J; bases not matched to a gene: 7. CDR3 in DNA: TGTGCCAGCAGTCTACGGACAGGGACGGAGACCCAGTACTTC. Protein: CASSLRTGTETQYF.

The gene calls are TRBV28 and TRBJ1-2, with TRBD1 identical over 9 bases. The CDR3 loop spans 14 amino acids. The junction had 12 bases not matched to a gene; V was cut back by 8 bases and J by 8 bases. Per germline, CDR1 MDHEN and CDR2 SYDVKM. CDR3 sequence reads: CASLSQGAFVGYTF. The CDR3 bases are TGTGCCAGCTTGTCACAGGGGGCGTTTGTAGGCTACACCTTC.

The chain employs TRBV18 and TRBJ1-1, with TRBD1 matching 9 bases. The germline CDR1 and CDR2 sequences are KGHSH and LQKENI. The CDR3 sequence is 14 residues long. V shed 4 bases and J 4 bases; nucleotides not matched to a gene: 4. The CDR3 sequence: CASSRQGESTEAFF. CDR3 sequence (DNA): TGTGCCAGCTCACGACAGGGGGAGAGCACTGAAGCTTTCTTT.

The V gene is TRBV5-8, the J gene TRBJ2-7; no clear D. CDR3 length: 12 residues. Germline assignment: CDR1 SGHTS and CDR2 YDEGEE. V was cut by 1 base and J by 3 bases, with 5 bases left in between. The CDR3 sequence is CASSLNGYEQYF. CDR3 nucleotide sequence: TGTGCCAGCAGCTTGAACGGCTACGAGCAGTACTTC.

This clone was counted a few times. The gene calls are TRBV11-2 and TRBJ2-3; 9 bases are a match to TRBD2. Germline CDR1 reads SGHAT; CDR2 reads FQNNGV. This CDR3 is 17 amino acids long. With V trimmed by 0 bases and J by 3 bases, 7 bases remained unmatched. The chain's CDR3 is CASSLERLAGITDTQYF. The CDR3 bases are TGTGCCAGCAGCTTAGAACGGCTAGCGGGGATAACAGATACGCAGTATTTT. The full variable domain, with the rest looked up from reference TRBV11-2 and TRBJ2-3, is EAGVAQSPRYKIIEKRQSVAFWCNPISGHATLYWYQQILGQGPKLLIQFQNNGVVDDSQLPKDRFSAERLKGVDSTLKIQPAKLEDSAVYLCASSLERLAGITDTQYFGPGTRLTVL.

The chain joins TRBV27 to TRBJ2-1; 8 bases map to TRBD2. The germline gives CDR1 MNHEY, CDR2 SMNVEV (reference sequence). After removal of 6 bases from V and 9 bases from J, the junction contained 13 bases not matched to a gene. The CDR3 runs 15 residues. Here the CDR3 DNA reads TGTGCCAGCAGCATACCCGGGACTAGAGGTCGTGAGCAGTTCTTC. It yields the protein CASSIPGTRGREQFF.

The chain joins TRBV30 to TRBJ2-1; TRBD2 matches 10 bases. The germline gives CDR1 GTSNPN, CDR2 SVGIG (reference sequence). V shed 4 bases, J shed 6 bases, and the junction held 6 bases outside the gene matches. This CDR3 has 14 amino acids. Here the CDR3 reads CAWMRASGSNEQFF. CDR3 coding DNA: TGTGCCTGGATGCGGGCTAGCGGGAGCAATGAGCAGTTCTTC.

J is TRBJ1-6 and V is TRBV27; 7 bases fit TRBD1. This CDR3 comprises 15 residues. With V trimmed by 6 bases and J by 10 bases, 12 bases remained unmatched. Germline loops: CDR1 MNHEY, CDR2 SMNVEV (reference sequence). The CDR3 DNA reads as TGTGCCAGCAGGGGGCCGGGACAGCTTTTATCACCCCTCCACTTT. This gives the protein CASRGPGQLLSPLHF.

This chain links TRBV6-6 with TRBJ2-1, with 9 bases aligning to TRBD2. The CDR3 runs 15 residues. CDR1 MNHNY and CDR2 SVGAGI come from the germline V gene (reference sequence). After removal of 6 bases from V and 4 bases from J, the junction contained 7 bases not matched to a gene. The CDR3 bases are TGTGCCAGCAGCCGAGCGGGAGGCCCATACAATGAGCAGTTCTTC. Its translation: CASSRAGGPYNEQFF.

The chain combines TRBV5-1 with TRBJ2-7; a possible D gene is TRBD2 (6 bases). From germline, CDR1 is SGHRS and CDR2 YFSETQ. V dropped 3 bases and J dropped 4 bases, with 14 bases sitting between them. The CDR3 contains 14 residues. This CDR3 reads CASSSSPGRYEQYF. The CDR3 DNA reads as TGCGCCAGCAGCTCCTCTCCGGGGAGGTACGAGCAGTACTTC.

V is TRBV7-2 and J is TRBJ2-1, with TRBD1 matching 9 bases. This CDR3 has 17 residues. CDR1 and CDR2 (germline): SGHTA, FQGNSA. The junction had 12 bases not matched to a gene; V was cut back by 5 bases and J by 4 bases. The CDR3 coding sequence is TGTGCCAGCAGCCTCGCACCACGGGACAGGGCTTACAATGAGCAGTTCTTC. This sequence encodes CASSLAPRDRAYNEQFF.

The chain joins TRBV27 to TRBJ1-1, with 8 bases fitting TRBD1. Germline V gene sequence: CDR1 MNHEY, CDR2 SMNVEV (reference sequence). The CDR3 has 15 residues. V trimming: 5 bases; J trimming: 3 bases; junction bases outside the gene matches: 8. The CDR3 bases are TGTGCCAGCAGTCTAGGACAGGGTAGATACACTGAAGCTTTCTTT. This gives the protein CASSLGQGRYTEAFF.